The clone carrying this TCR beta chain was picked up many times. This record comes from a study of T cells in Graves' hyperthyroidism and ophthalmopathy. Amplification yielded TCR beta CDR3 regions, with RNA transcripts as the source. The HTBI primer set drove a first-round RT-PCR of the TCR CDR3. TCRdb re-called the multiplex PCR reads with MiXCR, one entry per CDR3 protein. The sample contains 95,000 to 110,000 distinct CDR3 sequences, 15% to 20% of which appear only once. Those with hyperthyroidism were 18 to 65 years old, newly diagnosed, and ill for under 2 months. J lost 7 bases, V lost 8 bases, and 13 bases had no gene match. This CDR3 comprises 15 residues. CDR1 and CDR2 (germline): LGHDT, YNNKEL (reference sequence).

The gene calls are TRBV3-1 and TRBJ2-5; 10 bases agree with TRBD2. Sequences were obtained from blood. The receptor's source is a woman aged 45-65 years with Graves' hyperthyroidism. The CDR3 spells CASLAGLAGDGTQYF. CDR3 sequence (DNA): TGTGCCAGCCTTGCAGGGCTAGCGGGAGACGGGACCCAGTACTTC.